This entry features one TCR beta chain sequence. This specimen comes from a study of T cells after somatic rescue of genetic block. V was shortened by 7 bases and J by 5 bases, with 18 bases between the two germline ends. Germline CDR1 and CDR2: MNHNS and SASEGT. CDR3 length: 15 amino acids. The method was immunoSEQ multiplex PCR; TCRdb's version includes in-frame clones alone and lacks a portion of them. Of roughly 55,000 clones listed, roughly 96% were seen once; the top ten hold around 0.083%. V is TRBV6-1 and J is TRBJ2-4; no definite D call. The sequenced material came from peripheral blood mononuclear cells (PBMCs). The receptor comes from a child less than two years old. CDR3 amino acids: CASIRVGGTENIQYF. CDR3 sequence (DNA): TGTGCCAGCATAAGGGTGGGTGGCACTGAAAACATTCAGTACTTC.